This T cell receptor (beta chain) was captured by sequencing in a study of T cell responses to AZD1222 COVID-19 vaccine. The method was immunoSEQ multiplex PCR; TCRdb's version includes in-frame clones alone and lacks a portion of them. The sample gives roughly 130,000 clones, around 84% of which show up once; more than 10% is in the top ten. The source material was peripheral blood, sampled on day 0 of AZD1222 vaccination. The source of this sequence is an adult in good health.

The CDR3 region is CASTNPLTGTSYGELFF. CDR3 nucleotides: TGTGCCAGCACCAATCCCCTAACCGGGACTAGCTACGGGGAGCTGTTTTTT. The chain combines TRBV5-5 with TRBJ2-2; 9 bases line up with TRBD2. The germline V gene encodes CDR1 SGHKS and CDR2 YYEKEE (reference sequence). This CDR3 comprises 17 residues. V gave up 6 bases and J gave up 7 bases; unmatched junction bases: 16.